A selection of T cell receptor beta chains follows, all from one sample in a study of blood T cell repertoires in COVID-19. Using immunoSEQ multiplex PCR, the repertoire was profiled, and TCRdb retains in-frame clones only, with some absent. The repertoire holds about 160,000 clones, with around 92% as singletons. Source material: peripheral blood. The receptors were gathered from a man in his thirties or forties with COVID-19, enrolled during active disease. Each CDR3 is given with its conserved first and last residue. The D gene is left open where the match is weak. A row's size may be missing; if present it is once, few, many or a size class.

>.|TRBJ1-2|TRBD1|TRBV12-3/TRBV12-4
TGTGCCAGCACCGGAGGGGGCAGGGATGGCTACACCTTC
CASTGGGRDGYTF
>few|TRBJ1-2|TRBD1|TRBV6-5
TGTGCCAGCAGTTACACTGCAGGGGGCTATGGCTACACCTTC
CASSYTAGGYGYTF
>.|TRBJ1-2|.|TRBV10-3
TGTGCCATCAGAACTGGACAGTCGAACTATGGCTACACCTTC
CAIRTGQSNYGYTF
>.|TRBJ1-6|.|TRBV5-1
TGCGCCAGCAGCTTGGGTCAGGCGGGGTCACCCCTCCACTTT
CASSLGQAGSPLHF
>.|TRBJ2-5|TRBD1|TRBV29-1
TGCAGCGTTGATAGGGACAGGGGGAATCAAGAGACCCAGTACTTC
CSVDRDRGNQETQYF
>.|TRBJ1-4|.|TRBV5-1
TGCGCCAGCAGCCAACTTCCAACTAATGAAAAACTGTTTTTT
CASSQLPTNEKLFF
>.|TRBJ1-1|.|TRBV10-3
TGTGCCATCGGACGGGGGGTGGAGGCTTTCTTT
CAIGRGVEAFF
>.|TRBJ2-1|.|TRBV7-2
TGTGCCAGCAGCCCCCCCGGGAGGGGGCCTGACAATGAGCAGTTCTTC
CASSPPGRGPDNEQFF
>.|TRBJ1-6|.|TRBV6-5
TGTGCCAGCAGTTATCCCGGGATAAATTCACCCCTCCACTTT
CASSYPGINSPLHF
>.|TRBJ1-6|TRBD1|TRBV7-9
TGTGCCAGCAGCTCTAGAGACAGGGGTAATTCACCCCTCCACTTT
CASSSRDRGNSPLHF
>.|TRBJ1-2|TRBD1|TRBV7-2
TGTGCCAGCAGCTTAGGGGACAGGGTATCTGGCTACACCTTC
CASSLGDRVSGYTF